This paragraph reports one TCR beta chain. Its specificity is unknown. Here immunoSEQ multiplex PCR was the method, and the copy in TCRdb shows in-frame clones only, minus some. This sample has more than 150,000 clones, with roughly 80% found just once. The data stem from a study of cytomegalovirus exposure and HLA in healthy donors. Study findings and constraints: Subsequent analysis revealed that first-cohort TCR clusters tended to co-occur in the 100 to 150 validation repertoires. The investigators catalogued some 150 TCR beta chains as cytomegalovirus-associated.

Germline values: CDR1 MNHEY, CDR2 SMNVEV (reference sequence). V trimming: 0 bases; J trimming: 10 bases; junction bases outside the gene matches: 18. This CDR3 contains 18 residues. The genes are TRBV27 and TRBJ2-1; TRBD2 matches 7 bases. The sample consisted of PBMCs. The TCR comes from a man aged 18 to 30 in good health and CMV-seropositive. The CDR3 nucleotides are TGTGCCAGCAGTTTATCGATCCTCCCTTTAGGGGCGGGAGCGGAGCAGTTCTTC. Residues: CASSLSILPLGAGAEQFF.